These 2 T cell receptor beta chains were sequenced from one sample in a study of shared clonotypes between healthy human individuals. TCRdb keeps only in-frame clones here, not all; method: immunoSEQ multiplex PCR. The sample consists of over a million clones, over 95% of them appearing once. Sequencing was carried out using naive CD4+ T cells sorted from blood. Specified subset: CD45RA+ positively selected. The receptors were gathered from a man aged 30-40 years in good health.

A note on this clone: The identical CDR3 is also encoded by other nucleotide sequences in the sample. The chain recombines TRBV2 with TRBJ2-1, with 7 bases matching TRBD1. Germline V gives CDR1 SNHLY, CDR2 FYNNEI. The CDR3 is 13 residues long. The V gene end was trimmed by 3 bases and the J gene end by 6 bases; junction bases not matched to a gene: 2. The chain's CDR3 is CASSDRGSNEQFF. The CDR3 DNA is TGTGCCAGCAGTGACAGGGGGTCCAATGAGCAGTTCTTC.

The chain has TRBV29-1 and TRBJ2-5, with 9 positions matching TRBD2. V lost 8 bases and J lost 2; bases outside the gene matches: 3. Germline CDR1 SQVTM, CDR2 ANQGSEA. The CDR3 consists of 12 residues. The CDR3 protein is CSLLAGQETQYF. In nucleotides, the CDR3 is TGCAGCCTTCTAGCGGGGCAAGAGACCCAGTACTTC.